At least ten counts were recorded for the clone carrying this T cell receptor beta chain. The antigen is undetermined. Investigators excluded patients with uncontrolled infection, other autoimmune disease, pregnancy or lactation. These data belong to a study of T cells in Graves' hyperthyroidism and ophthalmopathy. About the research overall: It was at initial diagnosis, before any treatment, that peripheral blood was collected. Points from the study as a whole: Researchers found most expanded thyroid clonotypes above 0.001 in blood as well.

Regions amplified from RNA transcripts were the TCR beta CDR3 regions. First-round RT-PCR of the TCR CDR3 relied on the HTBI primer set. Each CDR3 protein is one row after TCRdb ran MiXCR on the multiplex PCR reads. The table has some 200,000 distinct CDR3 sequences, roughly 18% seen once. The V end lost 6 bases, the J end lost 5 bases, and 15 bases lay between the germline ends. This CDR3 spans 14 amino acids. Germline V gives CDR1 SNHLY, CDR2 FYNNEI. Sequencing used blood. This chain connects TRBV2 to TRBJ2-3, with D perhaps matching TRBD1 or TRBD2 (5 bases each). The origin of this receptor is a man in his forties or fifties with Graves' hyperthyroidism. The CDR3 sequence: CASRRGTAGDTQYF. CDR3 bases: TGTGCCAGCAGAAGAGGGACCGCGGGAGATACGCAGTATTTT. Drawing the rest from reference TRBV2 and TRBJ2-3, the complete variable domain is EPEVTQTPSHQVTQMGQEVILRCVPISNHLYFYWYRQILGQKVEFLVSFYNNEISEKSEIFDDQFSVERPDGSNFTLKIRSTKLEDSAMYFCASRRGTAGDTQYFGPGTRLTVL.